A selection of T cell receptor beta chains follows, all from one sample in a study of Ad26.COV2.S vaccination and SARS-CoV-2 variants. Clones were sequenced by immunoSEQ multiplex PCR, and TCRdb holds only the in-frame ones, with some missing. The profile shows 200,000 to 250,000 clones, more than 75% of them singletons. The starting material was peripheral blood, obtained in a trial of Ad26.COV2.S vaccine versus placebo. The origin of the receptors is a person aged 18-60 years who received the Ad26.COV2.S COVID-19 vaccine or a placebo. CDR3s include the opening cysteine and the closing phenylalanine or tryptophan. The D gene is left open where the match is weak. Clone size is shown for a subset of rows, as once, few, many or a class of expanded clone.

CDR3: CASSLGLAGVSEQYF
DNA: TGTGCCAGCAGCTTAGGACTAGCGGGGGTTTCCGAGCAGTACTTC
size: .
length: 15
J: TRBJ2-7
V: TRBV13
D: TRBD2

CDR3: CASSLNPHQPQHF
DNA: TGTGCCAGCAGTTTGAACCCCCATCAGCCCCAGCATTTT
size: .
length: 13
J: TRBJ1-5
V: TRBV27
D: .

CDR3: CATSSRGGDRGYTF
DNA: TGTGCCACCAGCAGTAGGGGAGGGGACCGCGGGTACACCTTC
size: .
length: 14
J: TRBJ1-2
V: TRBV15
D: .

CDR3: CASSRNYYEQYF
DNA: TGTGCCAGCAGTAGGAATTACTACGAGCAGTACTTC
size: .
length: 12
J: TRBJ2-7
V: TRBV28
D: .

CDR3: CASSMQPGGVRQPQHF
DNA: TGTGCCAGTAGTATGCAGCCAGGGGGGGTGCGGCAGCCCCAGCATTTT
size: few
length: 16
J: TRBJ1-5
V: TRBV19
D: TRBD1

CDR3: CASSPTGGNEQFF
DNA: TGTGCCAGTAGTCCGACAGGGGGTAATGAGCAGTTCTTC
size: .
length: 13
J: TRBJ2-1
V: TRBV19
D: TRBD1

CDR3: CASSSLDRGYGYTF
DNA: TGTGCCAGTAGTTCACTGGACAGGGGGTATGGCTACACCTTC
size: once
length: 14
J: TRBJ1-2
V: TRBV19
D: TRBD1

CDR3: CASSLVTRSPFSYEQYF
DNA: TGTGCCAGCAGCTTAGTGACTAGGTCTCCCTTCTCCTACGAGCAGTACTTC
size: once
length: 17
J: TRBJ2-7
V: TRBV7-9
D: .

CDR3: CASSSERPGAGTDTQYF
DNA: TGTGCCAGCAGCTCGGAACGGCCCGGGGCCGGCACAGATACGCAGTATTTT
size: .
length: 17
J: TRBJ2-3
V: TRBV5-4
D: .

CDR3: CASSLWQGGTDTQYF
DNA: TGTGCCAGCAGTTTATGGCAGGGCGGGACAGATACGCAGTATTTT
size: .
length: 15
J: TRBJ2-3
V: TRBV27
D: .

CDR3: CASSSLDNEQFF
DNA: TGTGCCAGCAGTTCCCTAGACAATGAGCAGTTCTTC
size: .
length: 12
J: TRBJ2-1
V: TRBV6-5
D: .

CDR3: CASSDMFVYEQFF
DNA: TGTGCCAGCAGTGACATGTTCGTCTATGAGCAGTTCTTC
size: .
length: 13
J: TRBJ2-1
V: TRBV6-1
D: .

CDR3: CASNERVGNTEAFF
DNA: TGTGCCAGCAACGAGAGGGTGGGTAACACTGAAGCTTTCTTT
size: few
length: 14
J: TRBJ1-1
V: TRBV6-5
D: .

CDR3: CASSLVGASVLTF
DNA: TGTGCCAGCAGCTTGGTCGGCGCCAGCGTCCTGACTTTC
size: .
length: 13
J: TRBJ2-6
V: TRBV5-6
D: .

CDR3: CASSQQRGVGTEAFF
DNA: TGCGCCAGCAGCCAACAACGGGGGGTGGGCACTGAAGCTTTCTTT
size: .
length: 15
J: TRBJ1-1
V: TRBV4-3
D: .

CDR3: CASSPPLPDPDTQYF
DNA: TGTGCCAGCAGCCCCCCCCTCCCAGACCCAGATACGCAGTATTTT
size: .
length: 15
J: TRBJ2-3
V: TRBV3-1/TRBV3-2
D: .

CDR3: CAWSRAGSSYNSPLHF
DNA: TGTGCCTGGTCTCGGGCAGGGAGCTCCTATAATTCACCCCTCCACTTT
size: many
length: 16
J: TRBJ1-6
V: TRBV30
D: .

CDR3: CSASPYSPLHF
DNA: TGCAGTGCTAGCCCCTATTCACCCCTCCACTTT
size: .
length: 11
J: TRBJ1-6
V: TRBV20-1
D: .

CDR3: CAWSGLGLNYGYTF
DNA: TGTGCCTGGAGTGGACTGGGCCTTAACTATGGCTACACCTTC
size: .
length: 14
J: TRBJ1-2
V: TRBV30
D: .

CDR3: CASSQDRDSGNTIYF
DNA: TGCGCCAGCAGCCAAGATCGAGATTCTGGAAACACCATATATTTT
size: .
length: 15
J: TRBJ1-3
V: TRBV4-3
D: .

CDR3: CASSLERPWAEAFF
DNA: TGCGCCAGCAGCCTTGAAAGGCCGTGGGCTGAAGCTTTCTTT
size: .
length: 14
J: TRBJ1-1
V: TRBV5-1
D: .

CDR3: CASSLDAGIQETQYF
DNA: TGTGCCAGCAGCTTGGATGCGGGAATCCAAGAGACCCAGTACTTC
size: .
length: 15
J: TRBJ2-5
V: TRBV11-2
D: .

CDR3: CASSYSRGAQGNTEAFF
DNA: TGTGCCAGCAGTTACTCGAGGGGGGCGCAGGGGAACACTGAAGCTTTCTTT
size: once
length: 17
J: TRBJ1-1
V: TRBV6-2/TRBV6-3
D: .

CDR3: CASSFGGVGEQYF
DNA: TGTGCCAGCAGTTTTGGAGGGGTCGGCGAGCAGTACTTC
size: .
length: 13
J: TRBJ2-7
V: TRBV27
D: .

CDR3: CASSPPVGKSTDTQYF
DNA: TGTGCCAGCTCACCACCGGTGGGAAAAAGCACAGATACGCAGTATTTT
size: .
length: 16
J: TRBJ2-3
V: TRBV18
D: .

CDR3: CASSRASGGYTF
DNA: TGTGCCAGCAGTCGGGCGAGTGGAGGCTACACCTTC
size: .
length: 12
J: TRBJ1-2
V: TRBV6-5
D: .

CDR3: CASSLSRQANYGYTF
DNA: TGTGCCAGCAGTTTATCAAGACAGGCTAACTATGGCTACACCTTC
size: .
length: 15
J: TRBJ1-2
V: TRBV28
D: .

CDR3: CASSLGFSAADTQYF
DNA: TGTGCCAGCAGTTTAGGGTTTAGTGCTGCAGATACGCAGTATTTT
size: .
length: 15
J: TRBJ2-3
V: TRBV27
D: .

CDR3: CASSGYYEQYF
DNA: TGTGCCAGCAGCGGGTACTACGAGCAGTACTTC
size: .
length: 11
J: TRBJ2-7
V: TRBV5-6
D: .

CDR3: CASSKVYSGGTDTQYF
DNA: TGTGCCAGCAGCAAAGTGTATAGCGGGGGCACAGATACGCAGTATTTT
size: .
length: 16
J: TRBJ2-3
V: TRBV21-1
D: .

CDR3: CASSYSRGRENTEAFF
DNA: TGTGCCAGCAGTTACTCCCGGGGCAGGGAGAATACTGAAGCTTTCTTT
size: .
length: 16
J: TRBJ1-1
V: TRBV6-2/TRBV6-3
D: .

CDR3: CASSFSPGTGYEQYF
DNA: TGTGCCAGCAGTTTCTCCCCCGGGACAGGCTACGAGCAGTACTTC
size: .
length: 15
J: TRBJ2-7
V: TRBV28
D: TRBD1

CDR3: CASSFGQPKNEQFF
DNA: TGTGCCAGCAGCTTCGGTCAGCCCAAGAATGAGCAGTTCTTC
size: once
length: 14
J: TRBJ2-1
V: TRBV7-2
D: .

CDR3: CASSRREGRTGELFF
DNA: TGTGCCAGCAGCAGGCGGGAGGGCCGCACCGGGGAGCTGTTTTTT
size: .
length: 15
J: TRBJ2-2
V: TRBV28
D: TRBD2

CDR3: CASSSDRGPPSSSYNEQFF
DNA: TGTGCCAGCAGTTCGGACAGGGGACCCCCGTCGAGCTCCTACAATGAGCAGTTCTTC
size: .
length: 19
J: TRBJ2-1
V: TRBV5-6
D: TRBD1

CDR3: CASSPTDFEGTEAFF
DNA: TGTGCCAGCAGCCCCACTGATTTCGAGGGCACTGAAGCTTTCTTT
size: .
length: 15
J: TRBJ1-1
V: TRBV7-3
D: .

CDR3: CASSLDPGGNSPLHF
DNA: TGTGCCAGCAGTCTGGATCCGGGAGGGAATTCACCCCTCCACTTT
size: .
length: 15
J: TRBJ1-6
V: TRBV7-6
D: .

CDR3: CASSYTRREETQYF
DNA: TGTGCCAGCAGTTACACTCGACGGGAAGAGACCCAGTACTTC
size: .
length: 14
J: TRBJ2-5
V: TRBV6-2/TRBV6-3
D: .

CDR3: CASSPGTANTEAFF
DNA: TGTGCCAGCAGTCCAGGGACGGCGAACACTGAAGCTTTCTTT
size: once
length: 14
J: TRBJ1-1
V: TRBV28
D: .

CDR3: CASTSMGQGRTEAFF
DNA: TGTGCCAGTACCTCTATGGGACAGGGAAGAACTGAAGCTTTCTTT
size: .
length: 15
J: TRBJ1-1
V: TRBV19
D: TRBD1

CDR3: CASSDGTGMGTGELFF
DNA: TGTGCCAGCAGTGACGGGACAGGGATGGGCACCGGGGAGCTGTTTTTT
size: .
length: 16
J: TRBJ2-2
V: TRBV27
D: TRBD1

CDR3: CASSLQTGGYQETQYF
DNA: TGTGCCAGCAGCCTCCAGACAGGGGGATATCAAGAGACCCAGTACTTC
size: .
length: 16
J: TRBJ2-5
V: TRBV7-2
D: TRBD1